The 26 T cell receptor beta chains below were found in one sample sequenced in a study of T-cell memory formation after mild COVID-19. Each CDR3 protein gets one entry after TCRdb re-called the 5' RACE reads with MiXCR. The sample gives about 430,000 distinct CDR3 sequences, about a sixth of which show up once; 20% to 25% is in the top ten. The specimen was PBMCs or a T cell subset sorted from them (not recorded which). These receptors came from a man aged 18-30 years who had mild COVID-19 (a few samples of this study predate the infection). Cell type and time point are not known.

There are a few counts of this clonotype. The gene calls are TRBV6-5 and TRBJ1-2; possibly TRBD1 for D (5 bases). Trimming cost V 0 bases and J 1 base, with 12 bases left between them. Germline assignment: CDR1 MNHEY and CDR2 SVGAGI. The CDR3 runs to 16 residues. The CDR3 here is CASSYSPLGVNYGYTF. As DNA, the CDR3 is TGTGCCAGCAGTTACTCGCCTTTGGGGGTTAACTATGGCTACACCTTC.

This clonotype was seen a few times. The rearrangement uses TRBV10-2 and TRBJ1-5; D is perhaps TRBD1 (5 bases). V lost 5 bases and J 5 bases, leaving 10 bases between the germline ends. CDR1 and CDR2 from the germline V gene are WSHSY and SAAADI. This CDR3 is built from 13 residues. As DNA, the CDR3 is TGCGCCAGCAGTATGGACACCCATCAGCCCCAGCATTTT. Translated, it gives CASSMDTHQPQHF.

A remark on this clonotype: The junction does not match germline at one end; this may be a read error. The chain combines TRBV29-1 with TRBJ2-2, with 10 bases identical to TRBD1. Germline CDR1 is SQVTM and CDR2 is ANQGSEA. The CDR3 runs to 14 residues. The CDR3 DNA reads TGCAGCGGACAGGGGGCCGGGGTCACCGTGGAGCTGTTTTTT. Translated: CSGQGAGVTVELFF.

The rearrangement joins TRBV29-1 to TRBJ2-2; no clear D gene. Trimming pared 3 bases from V and 3 bases from J, leaving 5 bases between. Germline lookup yields CDR1 SQVTM and CDR2 ANQGSEA. The CDR3 is 12 amino acids. DNA of the CDR3: TGCAGCGTTGATGGCGACACCGGGGAGCTGTTTTTT. It translates to CSVDGDTGELFF.

A word on this clonotype: Germline is not matched at one junction end, which may reflect a read error. The chain uses TRBV7-2 and TRBJ2-3; the match to TRBD2 covers 10 bases. Germline loops: CDR1 SGHTA, CDR2 FQGNSA. This CDR3 contains 19 residues. This CDR3 reads CASSLEILAGFASTDTQYF. The CDR3 region has the DNA TGTGCCAGCAGTTTAGAAATACTAGCGGGATTCGCTAGCACAGATACGCAGTATTTT.

This clonotype was seen a handful of times. The genes are TRBV28 and TRBJ1-5; D may be TRBD1 (5 bases). The CDR3 runs to 14 residues. In germline, CDR1 is MDHEN, CDR2 SYDVKM. V was clipped by 3 bases and J by 7 bases, with 13 bases between them. The CDR3 here is CASSLSTGSQPQHF. In DNA form, the CDR3 reads TGTGCCAGCAGTTTGAGTACAGGTTCGCAGCCCCAGCATTTT. The complete variable domain, with remaining parts taken from reference TRBV28 and TRBJ1-5, reads DVKVTQSSRYLVKRTGEKVFLECVQDMDHENMFWYRQDPGLGLRLIYFSYDVKMKEKGDIPEGYSVSREKKERFSLILESASTNQTSMYLCASSLSTGSQPQHFGDGTRLSIL.

This clonotype was counted many times. V and J are TRBV29-1 and TRBJ2-3; D is undetermined. The V gene's germline CDR1 is SQVTM and CDR2 ANQGSEA. The V end lost 3 bases, the J end lost 1 base, and 11 bases lay between the germline ends. The CDR3 runs 14 residues. CDR3 amino acids: CSVDYPDRTDTQYF. CDR3 bases: TGCAGCGTTGATTATCCGGACCGCACAGATACGCAGTATTTT.

Only a few counts were recorded for this clonotype. The genes are TRBV4-3 and TRBJ1-5; D is unresolved. Trimming stripped 0 bases from V and 9 bases from J, with 9 bases between. Germline V lookup: CDR1 LGHNA, CDR2 YSLEER. This CDR3 comprises 13 residues. DNA of the CDR3: TGCGCCAGCAGCCAAGATCTGGGCGGGCCCCAGCATTTT. This sequence encodes CASSQDLGGPQHF.

A few counts support this clonotype. The rearrangement joins TRBV7-2 to TRBJ2-3, with 16 nucleotides matching TRBD2. The CDR3 runs 18 residues. The ends lost 5 bases at V and 1 base at J; junction bases unmatched: 6. Germline V gives CDR1 SGHTA, CDR2 FQGNSA. CDR3 region: CASSPGTSGGAGTDTQYF. In DNA form, the CDR3 reads TGTGCCAGCAGCCCCGGGACTAGCGGGGGGGCTGGCACAGATACGCAGTATTTT.

The chain employs TRBV2 and TRBJ1-5; D is ambiguous. The CDR3 totals 15 residues. The germline V gene encodes CDR1 SNHLY and CDR2 FYNNEI. V was shortened by 8 bases and J by 0 bases, with 14 bases between the two germline ends. The CDR3 loop is CASGRGTYSNQPQHF. CDR3 in DNA: TGTGCCAGCGGTCGAGGCACTTATAGCAATCAGCCCCAGCATTTT.

This clonotype was picked up many times. The V call is TRBV12-3 or TRBV12-4, the J call TRBJ1-2; 7 nucleotides match TRBD1. The CDR3 spans 15 residues. The ends lost 5 bases at V and 4 bases at J; junction bases unmatched: 10. Here the CDR3 reads CASSTRQGGSYGYTF. DNA for the CDR3: TGTGCCAGCAGTACAAGACAGGGAGGTAGCTATGGCTACACCTTC.

As to this clonotype: It may be a read error: a sequence one base away is much more abundant. The chain employs TRBV7-9 and TRBJ2-1; D not resolved. The CDR3 runs 14 residues. CDR1 and CDR2 (germline): SEHNR, FQNEAQ (reference sequence). The CDR3 region is CSSSLGLRYNEQFF. DNA for the CDR3: TGTTCCAGCAGCTTAGGCCTGAGGTACAATGAGCAGTTCTTC.

DNA for the CDR3: TGCGCCAGCAGCTTGGAACTAGCGGGGACCTACGAGCAGTACTTC. Its protein product is CASSLELAGTYEQYF. The chain joins TRBV5-1 to TRBJ2-7; TRBD2 aligns across 10 bases. The CDR3 spans 15 residues. The V gene's germline CDR1 is SGHRS and CDR2 YFSETQ. The J segment lost 2 bases and the V segment lost 0 bases, leaving 2 bases of the junction unmatched.

The chain combines TRBV27 with TRBJ2-2; 8 bases map to TRBD2. From germline, CDR1 is MNHEY and CDR2 SMNVEV (reference sequence). After removal of 3 bases from V and 7 bases from J, the junction contained 4 bases not matched to a gene. This CDR3 is 14 amino acids long. As DNA, the CDR3 is TGTGCCAGCAGTTTCACTAGCGGTGTCGGGGAGCTGTTTTTT. It is translated as CASSFTSGVGELFF.

This clonotype was observed a handful of times. The rearrangement joins TRBV12-3 or TRBV12-4 to TRBJ2-5, with D tentatively TRBD2 (5 bases). The CDR3 contains 13 residues. Trimming stripped 6 bases from V and 5 bases from J, with 13 bases between. The chain's CDR3 is CASSWGGSETQYF. In DNA, the CDR3 is TGTGCCAGCAGCTGGGGTGGGAGTGAGACCCAGTACTTC.

The chain combines TRBV6-2 or TRBV6-3 with TRBJ2-7; 8 nucleotides agree with TRBD1. The CDR3 spans 16 residues. From germline, CDR1 is MNHEY and CDR2 SVGEGT. Trimming at V came to 6 bases and at J to 2 bases, leaving 12 bases not matched to a gene. CDR3 DNA: TGTGCCAGCAGCAATGGCTGGACAGGGACGCCCTACGAGCAGTACTTC. Its translation is CASSNGWTGTPYEQYF.

The CDR3 here is CATKDRENTEAFF. The DNA of the CDR3 is TGTGCCACCAAAGACAGGGAGAACACTGAAGCTTTCTTT. The chain carries TRBV24-1 and TRBJ1-1, with TRBD1 matching 7 bases. The junction had 3 bases not matched to a gene; V was cut back by 8 bases and J by 1 base. The length of the CDR3 is 13 residues. Germline-derived CDR1 and CDR2 are KGHDR and SFDVKD.

This clonotype was recorded many times. The CDR3 spells CASSLQGNTEAFF. For the CDR3, the DNA is TGTGCCAGCAGTTTGCAGGGAAACACTGAAGCTTTCTTT. The chain combines TRBV12-3 or TRBV12-4 with TRBJ1-1, with D tentatively TRBD1 (5 bases). This CDR3 comprises 13 residues. The V end was cut by 3 bases, the J end by 2 bases, with 7 bases between.

This clonotype was detected a few times. V and J are TRBV11-2 and TRBJ2-2, with a possible D match to TRBD1 (5 bases). The CDR3 covers 16 residues. V was pared by 3 bases and J by 5 bases, with 16 bases between. Germline CDR1 and CDR2: SGHAT and FQNNGV. CDR3 bases: TGTGCCAGCAGCTTGGGCAGGGTCAAAAATACCGGGGAGCTGTTTTTT. Translating it yields CASSLGRVKNTGELFF.

V usage is TRBV7-2 and J usage is TRBJ1-1; D remains ambiguous. V lost 5 bases and J lost 6, with 19 bases in between. Per the germline V gene, CDR1 is SGHTA and CDR2 is FQGNSA. This CDR3 contains 15 residues. CDR3 nucleotide sequence: TGTGCCAGCAGCCCAGCAGTAGGTTGGTGGGCTGAAGCTTTCTTT. Its translation: CASSPAVGWWAEAFF.

This rearrangement joins TRBV15 to TRBJ2-1; D tentatively fits TRBD1 or TRBD2 (5 bases each). With 1 base removed from V and 6 bases from J, the gap between germline ends came to 13 bases. In germline, CDR1 is LNHNV, CDR2 YYDKDF (reference sequence). The CDR3 spans 15 residues. The CDR3, as DNA: TGTGCCACCAGCAGAGTGTATGGGGGACCCAATGAGCAGTTCTTC. Protein sequence: CATSRVYGGPNEQFF.

The rearrangement uses TRBV6-5 and TRBJ1-2; unclear D gene. V was cut by 0 bases and J by 3 bases, with 5 bases left in between. The CDR3 sequence is 13 residues long. Germline CDR1 and CDR2: MNHEY and SVGAGI. The CDR3 DNA reads as TGTGCCAGCAGTTACTCGCTGGACTATGGCTACACCTTC. Translated, it gives CASSYSLDYGYTF.

This chain links TRBV10-2 with TRBJ2-7; TRBD1 is a possible D gene (5 bases). CDR3 size: 16 residues. CDR1 WSHSY and CDR2 SAAADI come from the germline V gene. The ends were cut back, 7 bases at V and 1 base at J, with 20 bases in the middle. The CDR3 protein is CASIPLHWGRSYEQYV. CDR3 nucleotide sequence: TGCGCCAGCATTCCATTACACTGGGGCAGATCCTACGAGCAGTACGTC.

This clonotype was seen a handful of times. The chain recombines TRBV30 with TRBJ1-4; 8 nucleotides line up with TRBD1. This CDR3 has 12 amino acids. Germline CDR1 and CDR2: GTSNPN and SVGIG (reference sequence). J lost 10 bases, V lost 5 bases, and 6 bases had no gene match. CDR3 sequence reads: CAWDRGTGKLFF. The CDR3 DNA follows: TGTGCCTGGGACAGGGGCACTGGAAAACTGTTTTTT.

By sample share, this clonotype is medium-sized. The chain has TRBV29-1 and TRBJ2-2, with 10 positions matching TRBD2. Germline trimming cut 3 bases from V and 3 bases from J; bases unmatched to any gene: 1. The CDR3 length is 14 residues. The germline V gene has CDR1 SQVTM and CDR2 ANQGSEA. The CDR3 here is CSVDSGGDTGELFF. The CDR3 nucleotides read TGCAGCGTTGACAGCGGGGGGGACACCGGGGAGCTGTTTTTT.

This clonotype was counted between two and nine times. The rearrangement links TRBV5-1 to TRBJ2-3; 8 bases match TRBD1. The ends lost 0 bases at V and 7 bases at J; junction bases unmatched: 4. The CDR3 runs 14 residues. Per the germline V gene, CDR1 is SGHRS and CDR2 is YFSETQ. CDR3 DNA sequence: TGCGCCAGCAGCTTGGCCCAGGGGGCAAATACGCAGTATTTT. Protein: CASSLAQGANTQYF.